These T cell receptor beta chains were read from a single sample in a study of T-cell memory formation after mild COVID-19. TCRdb recomputed calls from the 5' RACE reads with MiXCR, one row per CDR3 protein. This sample carries around 250,000 distinct CDR3 sequences, roughly a sixth of them seen once, and the ten largest clones take 20% to 25%. The sequencing input was PBMCs or a T cell subset sorted from them (not recorded which). Source of these receptors: a man aged 18 to 35 who had mild COVID-19 (a few samples of this study predate the infection). Cell type and time point are not known. Both conserved end residues are part of each CDR3. D genes are given only for firm matches. The listing skips clone size in some rows; elsewhere it reads once, few, many or a size class.

clone_size	j_call	d_call	v_call	cdr3_aa	cdr3_nt
few	TRBJ2-1	TRBD2	TRBV7-9	CASSTDTSARNEQFF	TGTGCCAGCAGCACCGACACTAGCGCTCGGAATGAGCAGTTCTTC
.	TRBJ2-4	.	TRBV6-6	CASTSAGARNIQYF	TGTGCCAGCACCTCGGCGGGGGCGAGGAACATTCAGTACTTC
few	TRBJ1-2	.	TRBV7-3	CASRSDGYYGYTF	TGTGCCAGCAGGTCGGACGGATACTATGGCTACACCTTC
.	TRBJ2-1	.	TRBV5-5	CASSFLSGNEQFF	TGTGCCAGCAGCTTCTTGTCAGGCAATGAGCAGTTCTTC
.	TRBJ2-5	TRBD2	TRBV5-4	CASSLGDLAGEETQYF	TGTGCCAGCAGCTTGGGCGACCTAGCGGGGGAGGAGACCCAGTACTTC
few	TRBJ2-1	TRBD1	TRBV18	CASSPLAGQGEFF	TGTGCCAGCTCACCACTAGCCGGACAGGGGGAGTTCTTC
.	TRBJ1-1	.	TRBV5-6	CASSFQGHRPNTEAFF	TGTGCCAGCAGCTTCCAGGGTCACCGTCCTAACACTGAAGCTTTCTTT
.	TRBJ2-3	.	TRBV7-9	CASSLDTGSDTQYF	TGTGCCAGCAGCTTAGATACAGGTTCAGATACGCAGTATTTT
few	TRBJ2-2	.	TRBV5-1	CASSLVRRPGELFF	TGCGCCAGCAGCTTGGTTAGGAGGCCCGGGGAGCTGTTTTTT
many	TRBJ2-4	.	TRBV20-1	CSAREGLAKNIQYF	TGCAGTGCTAGAGAGGGTTTAGCCAAAAACATTCAGTACTTC
.	TRBJ1-1	.	TRBV20-1	CSARDARQKYEAFF	TGCAGTGCTAGAGATGCGAGGCAGAAGTATGAAGCTTTCTTT
few	TRBJ1-6	.	TRBV7-2	CASSLMDSYNSPLHF	TGTGCCAGCAGCCTAATGGACTCCTATAATTCACCCCTCCACTTT
.	TRBJ2-1	.	TRBV11-3	CASSNAGRHNEQFF	TGTGCCAGCAGCAACGCCGGGAGACATAATGAGCAGTTCTTC
few	TRBJ1-1	.	TRBV5-1	CASSLQGIGDTEAFF	TGCGCCAGCAGCTTACAGGGAATTGGTGACACTGAAGCTTTCTTT
.	TRBJ1-1	.	TRBV6-2/TRBV6-3	CASALSGTAFF	TGTGCCAGCGCCCTGTCCGGTACGGCTTTCTTT
.	TRBJ1-1	.	TRBV12-3/TRBV12-4	CASSWVYTEAFF	TGTGCCAGCAGTTGGGTATACACTGAAGCTTTCTTT
.	TRBJ1-6	TRBD1	TRBV6-4	CASSETGGDSPLHF	TGTGCCAGCAGTGAGACAGGGGGGGATTCACCCCTCCACTTT
.	TRBJ1-5	.	TRBV24-1	CATSDTTGTDNQPQHF	TGTGCCACCAGTGACACTACCGGGACTGACAATCAGCCCCAGCATTTT
.	TRBJ1-5	.	TRBV7-2	CASSLVWGSNQPQHF	TGTGCCAGCAGCTTAGTGTGGGGGAGCAATCAGCCCCAGCATTTT
.	TRBJ2-7	TRBD1	TRBV7-7	CASSSDPGTGNEQYF	TGTGCCAGCAGCTCCGACCCGGGGACAGGGAACGAGCAGTACTTC
.	TRBJ2-2	.	TRBV20-1	CSASGTFSTGELFF	TGCAGTGCTTCCGGGACGTTCTCTACCGGGGAGCTGTTTTTT
.	TRBJ1-2	.	TRBV7-9	CASSLAGGNGYTF	TGTGCCAGCAGCTTAGCGGGGGGCAATGGCTACACCTTC
many	TRBJ2-5	.	TRBV7-9	CASSFMKTQYF	TGTGCCAGCAGCTTTATGAAGACCCAGTACTTC
.	TRBJ2-2	TRBD2	TRBV7-8	CASSPRLAGGPNTGELFF	TGTGCCAGCAGCCCACGACTAGCGGGGGGACCAAACACCGGGGAGCTGTTTTTT
many	TRBJ2-6	.	TRBV6-2/TRBV6-3	CASSYRQSGANVLTF	TGTGCCAGCAGTTACAGACAGTCTGGGGCCAACGTCCTGACTTTC
.	TRBJ2-6	.	TRBV7-2	CASSTRTGFGANVLTF	TGTGCCAGCAGCACGAGAACAGGGTTCGGGGCCAACGTCCTGACTTTC
.	TRBJ1-1	TRBD1	TRBV10-1	CASKRPPGQGRDTEAFF	TGCGCCAGCAAAAGACCGCCGGGACAGGGTAGGGATACTGAAGCTTTCTTT
many	TRBJ2-3	TRBD2	TRBV20-1	CSAHGGGGTDTQYF	TGCAGTGCTCATGGTGGCGGGGGTACAGATACGCAGTATTTT
few	TRBJ2-1	.	TRBV6-2/TRBV6-3	CASSFGRQDAYNEQFF	TGTGCCAGCAGTTTCGGGCGACAGGATGCCTACAATGAGCAGTTCTTC
.	TRBJ2-3	TRBD1	TRBV9	CASSVVPGGENTQYF	TGTGCCAGCAGCGTAGTCCCAGGGGGCGAGAATACGCAGTATTTT
.	TRBJ1-1	TRBD1	TRBV25-1	CASSAGGAVSEAFF	TGTGCCAGCAGCGCAGGGGGCGCGGTATCTGAAGCTTTCTTT
many	TRBJ1-2	.	TRBV5-1	CASSLAGNGYTF	TGCGCCAGCAGCTTGGCTGGGAATGGCTACACCTTC
.	TRBJ1-3	.	TRBV12-3/TRBV12-4	CASSSLWGNTIYF	TGTGCCAGCAGCTCGCTTTGGGGAAACACCATATATTTT
few	TRBJ2-3	.	TRBV5-1	CASSYTGPTDTQYF	TGCGCCAGCAGCTATACGGGCCCCACAGATACGCAGTATTTT
.	TRBJ2-7	TRBD1	TRBV4-1	CASSHRQGAHNYEQYF	TGCGCCAGCAGCCACCGACAGGGGGCGCATAACTACGAGCAGTACTTC
many	TRBJ1-4	TRBD1	TRBV4-1	CASSQGQGNEKLFF	TGCGCCAGCAGCCAAGGACAGGGGAATGAAAAACTGTTTTTT
.	TRBJ2-7	TRBD1	TRBV7-2	CASSHAGQGVYDEQYF	TGTGCCAGCAGCCACGCGGGACAGGGGGTTTACGACGAGCAGTACTTC
.	TRBJ1-2	.	TRBV6-5	CASRTPGRRNYGYTF	TGTGCCAGCAGAACCCCGGGACGGAGGAACTATGGCTACACCTTC
few	TRBJ1-2	.	TRBV24-1	CATGHLDYGYTF	TGTGCCACCGGACACCTGGACTATGGCTACACCTTC
few	TRBJ2-5	.	TRBV24-1	CATSPVREETQYF	TGTGCCACCAGTCCCGTGCGTGAAGAGACCCAGTACTTC
few	TRBJ1-3	.	TRBV7-3	CASSYQGGDTIYF	TGTGCCAGCAGCTACCAGGGAGGCGACACCATATATTTT
few	TRBJ2-3	.	TRBV7-2	CASSLWGGDTDTQYF	TGTGCCAGCAGCTTATGGGGGGGCGACACAGATACGCAGTATTTT
few	TRBJ2-3	.	TRBV5-1	CASSLPQGVGADTQYF	TGCGCCAGCAGCTTGCCCCAGGGAGTTGGGGCAGATACGCAGTATTTT
.	TRBJ2-3	.	TRBV11-1	CASSLAQFSTDTQYF	TGTGCCAGCAGCTTAGCACAGTTCTCCACAGATACGCAGTATTTT
.	TRBJ2-1	.	TRBV7-3	CASSVLAGGSYNEQFF	TGTGCCAGCAGCGTTCTGGCAGGCGGGTCCTACAATGAGCAGTTCTTC
.	TRBJ2-2	TRBD1	TRBV29-1	CSVDRGLTGELFF	TGCAGCGTCGACAGGGGGCTGACCGGGGAGCTGTTTTTT
.	TRBJ2-3	TRBD2	TRBV28	CASSLPGAGASDTQYF	TGTGCCAGCAGTCTACCAGGAGCGGGGGCCTCAGATACGCAGTATTTT
few	TRBJ1-2	TRBD1	TRBV6-2/TRBV6-3	CASSYPSRDRGRYYGYTF	TGTGCCAGCAGTTACCCATCCCGGGACAGGGGGCGATACTATGGCTACACCTTC
.	TRBJ2-1	.	TRBV12-3/TRBV12-4	CASSFASYNEQFF	TGTGCCAGCAGTTTTGCCAGCTACAATGAGCAGTTCTTC
few	TRBJ1-3	.	TRBV5-1	CASSFGVDSSPGNTIYF	TGCGCCAGCAGCTTTGGGGTAGACAGCAGCCCTGGAAACACCATATATTTT